This T cell receptor beta chain appears in the sequencing data of a study of control samples from healthy donors and cancer patients. Trimming removed 0 bases at V and 8 bases at J, with 22 bases between. In germline, CDR1 is GTSNPN, CDR2 SVGIG (reference sequence). CDR3 length: 16 amino acids. The table came from immunoSEQ multiplex PCR; TCRdb's copy has only in-frame clones and leaves some out. Among roughly 130,000 clones, about 93% were seen once, and the ten largest hold 1.7%. The chain employs TRBV30 and TRBJ1-1, with D possibly TRBD1 on 6 matching bases. The specimen sequenced was PBMCs. This receptor was identified in a man in his fifties with head and neck cancer. CDR3 sequence: CAWSVRAGARMTEAFF. CDR3 in DNA: TGTGCCTGGAGTGTAAGGGCAGGGGCGCGCATGACGGAAGCTTTCTTT.